The rows below give T cell receptor beta chains drawn from one sample of a study of Ad26.COV2.S vaccination and SARS-CoV-2 variants. Assay: immunoSEQ multiplex PCR; the TCRdb copy retains only in-frame clones and omits some. The data contain 350,000 to 550,000 clones, roughly 89% of them seen just once; the ten biggest clones take up 2.5%. This specimen was peripheral blood, taken in a trial of Ad26.COV2.S vaccine versus placebo. Receptors were obtained from a person aged 18 to 65 who received the Ad26.COV2.S COVID-19 vaccine or a placebo. The conserved cysteine and the conserved F or W are not part of the CDR3 here. Fields, in order: clone size, J gene, D gene, V gene, CDR3 protein. A D gene is named only where the DNA matches it firmly. A clone size is listed for some rows: how often the clone was seen (once, few, many), or a class if it is expanded.

size: -; J: TRBJ1-1; D: TRBD1; V: TRBV5-4; CDR3: ASSTGTGVWNTEAF
size: -; J: TRBJ2-2; D: -; V: TRBV27; CDR3: ASSLAWAASNTGELF
size: -; J: TRBJ1-4; D: TRBD1; V: TRBV7-2; CDR3: ASSPGQGIEKLF
size: -; J: TRBJ2-1; D: -; V: TRBV7-8; CDR3: ASSSGLTGRDEQF
size: -; J: TRBJ2-1; D: -; V: TRBV19; CDR3: ASSINGADNEQF
size: -; J: TRBJ1-1; D: -; V: TRBV7-9; CDR3: ASSFWNTEAF
size: -; J: TRBJ1-1; D: -; V: TRBV18; CDR3: ASSWAENTEAF
size: once; J: TRBJ1-3; D: -; V: TRBV7-2; CDR3: ASSYSWGPGNTIY
size: -; J: TRBJ1-5; D: -; V: TRBV6-1; CDR3: ASSEYATSFQPQH
size: -; J: TRBJ2-7; D: TRBD1; V: TRBV7-2; CDR3: ASSLRDRTRGPYEQY
size: -; J: TRBJ2-5; D: -; V: TRBV9; CDR3: ASSVVGGETQY
size: -; J: TRBJ1-1; D: TRBD1; V: TRBV18; CDR3: ASSPGQLVNTEAF
size: -; J: TRBJ1-1; D: TRBD1; V: TRBV18; CDR3: ASSPFGQGSTEAF
size: -; J: TRBJ2-1; D: -; V: TRBV4-2; CDR3: ASSLRVSRINEQF
size: -; J: TRBJ1-2; D: TRBD1; V: TRBV4-2; CDR3: ASSQDGTEFHLMHNGYT
size: -; J: TRBJ1-1; D: -; V: TRBV7-9; CDR3: ASSSWAGDLTEAF
size: -; J: TRBJ1-3; D: -; V: TRBV19; CDR3: ASTSQVGNTIY
size: once; J: TRBJ2-1; D: -; V: TRBV7-3; CDR3: ASSLVSSGEQF
size: -; J: TRBJ1-1; D: TRBD1; V: TRBV7-8; CDR3: ASSLVGQGNTEAF
size: -; J: TRBJ2-3; D: -; V: TRBV7-2; CDR3: ASSLGGYADTQY
size: -; J: TRBJ2-5; D: TRBD2; V: TRBV10-3; CDR3: AISSGRSSETQY
size: -; J: TRBJ1-2; D: -; V: TRBV5-1; CDR3: ASSSFGRDIKYGYT